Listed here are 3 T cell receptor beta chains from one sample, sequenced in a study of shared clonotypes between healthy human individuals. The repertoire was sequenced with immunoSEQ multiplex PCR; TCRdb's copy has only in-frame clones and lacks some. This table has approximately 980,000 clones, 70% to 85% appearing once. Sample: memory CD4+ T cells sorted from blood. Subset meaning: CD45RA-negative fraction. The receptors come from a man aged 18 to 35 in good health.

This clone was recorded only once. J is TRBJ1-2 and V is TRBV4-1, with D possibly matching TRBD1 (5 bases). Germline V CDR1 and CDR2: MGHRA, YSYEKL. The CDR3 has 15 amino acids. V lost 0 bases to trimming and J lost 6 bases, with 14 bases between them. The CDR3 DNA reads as TGCGCCAGCAGCCAAGACGTTAGGGACTTTAATGGCTACACCTTC. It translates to CASSQDVRDFNGYTF.

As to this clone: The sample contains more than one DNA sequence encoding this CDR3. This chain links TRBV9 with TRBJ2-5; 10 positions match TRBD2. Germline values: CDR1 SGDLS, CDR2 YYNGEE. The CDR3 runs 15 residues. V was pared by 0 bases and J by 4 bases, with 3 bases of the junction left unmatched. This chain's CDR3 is CASSVGTSGGETQYF. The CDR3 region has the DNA TGTGCCAGCAGCGTAGGGACTAGCGGAGGAGAGACCCAGTACTTC.

CDR3 sequence (DNA): TGTGCCAGCAGCCCAGCGAAAGTTGAAGCTTTCTTT. It encodes CASSPAKVEAFF. The gene calls are TRBV6-1 and TRBJ1-1; no clear D gene. Germline V CDR1 and CDR2: MNHNS, SASEGT. CDR3 length: 12 residues. Between the trimmed V and J ends, which lost 6 bases and 7 bases, there was a span of 12 bases.